This T cell receptor beta chain came from a study of blood T cell repertoires in COVID-19. The method was immunoSEQ multiplex PCR; TCRdb's version includes in-frame clones alone and lacks a portion of them. The profile covers 200,000 or so clones, with nearly 90% appearing a single time and 11% taken by the ten largest. Germline assignment: CDR1 LNHDA and CDR2 SQIVND (reference sequence). CDR3 length equals 12 residues. Trimming shortened V by 6 bases and J by 5 bases, and 9 bases separated the two germline ends. The source is a man aged 25-45 years who had recovered from COVID-19. The sequenced material came from PBMCs or T cells enriched from blood (not recorded which). The chain uses TRBV19 and TRBJ2-3; no firm D call. In nucleotides, the CDR3 is TGTGCCAGTAGCATAAGCCGAGATACGCAGTATTTT. Translation gives CASSISRDTQYF. Full variable domain (missing parts from reference TRBV19 and TRBJ2-3): DGGITQSPKYLFRKEGQNVTLSCEQNLNHDAMYWYRQDPGQGLRLIYYSQIVNDFQKGDIAEGYSVSREKKESFPLTVTSAQKNPTAFYLCASSISRDTQYFGPGTRLTVL.